Presented here are 9 T cell receptor beta chains from one specimen sequenced in a study of blood T cells in healthy people across ages (dated by TCRdb to between 2015 and 2016). Library prep was done by 5' RACE. For sequencing, an Illumina HiSeq 2500 was employed. A second PCR of about 6 to 11 cycles was run with a J-beta primer mix and a sample-barcoded 5' primer. Using fastp at Q25 and MiXCR, TCRdb reprocessed the public reads and kept productive beta chains. One record per CDR3 amino acid sequence lists the most common genes and DNA. The sample yields some 1.4 million distinct CDR3 sequences; about 40% were counted once. Of the sample, around 8% falls within the top ten clones. Sequencing was done on a sample of blood. These receptors were taken from a woman between 18 and 29 years old in good health.

This clonotype was detected only a few times. The chain is built from TRBV20-1 and TRBJ2-7, with D perhaps matching TRBD1 (6 bases). The germline V gene has CDR1 DFQATT and CDR2 SNEGSKA (reference sequence). V was clipped by 0 bases and J by 2 bases, with 20 bases between them. The CDR3 loop spans 17 amino acids. CDR3 residues: CSARDTGHGSLTYEQYF. The CDR3 DNA sequence: TGCAGTGCTAGAGATACAGGGCACGGCTCCTTAACCTACGAGCAGTACTTC.

The rearrangement uses TRBV4-2 and TRBJ2-7; D might be TRBD2 (5 bases). Per the germline V gene, CDR1 is LGHNA and CDR2 is YNFKEQ. The CDR3 sequence is 16 residues long. The ends were cut back, 0 bases at V and 1 base at J, with 13 bases in the middle. CDR3 residues: CASSQDHGIPSYEQYF. The CDR3 region has the DNA TGTGCCAGCAGCCAAGACCACGGGATTCCTTCCTACGAGCAGTACTTC.

The rearrangement joins TRBV27 to TRBJ1-2; D is perhaps TRBD1 (5 bases). Per germline, CDR1 MNHEY and CDR2 SMNVEV (reference sequence). This CDR3 has 14 amino acids. Trimming left V 6 bases short and J 8 bases short, with 19 bases between. CDR3 coding DNA: TGTGCCAGCAGGGACATGACCCGGGCCGTCGGCTACACCTTC. Protein product: CASRDMTRAVGYTF.

The chain carries TRBV29-1 and TRBJ1-2; TRBD1 matches 8 bases. From germline, CDR1 is SQVTM and CDR2 ANQGSEA. CDR3 length: 14 amino acids. V lost 4 bases to trimming and J lost 6 bases; unmatched junction nucleotides: 10. In DNA, the CDR3 is TGCAGCGTTGCCCGTACAGGGGGGCCCAATGGCTACACCTTC. It is translated as CSVARTGGPNGYTF.

This clonotype has just a few counts. The genes are TRBV13 and TRBJ2-2; D possibly corresponds to TRBD2 (6 bases). The length of the CDR3 is 12 residues. Germline values: CDR1 PRHDT, CDR2 FYEKMQ (reference sequence). V gave up 5 bases and J gave up 6 bases, with 7 bases separating them. The CDR3 DNA reads as TGTGCCAGCAGCCCTAGCGCCGGGGAGCTGTTTTTT. Amino acid sequence: CASSPSAGELFF.

The V gene is TRBV11-3, the J gene TRBJ2-4; D gene uncertain. The DNA matches TRBJ2-5 better at its end, which makes the J call doubtful. The CDR3 loop spans 13 amino acids. Germline CDR1 SGHNT, CDR2 YENEEA. The CDR3 here is CASSATEMGTQYF. The DNA of the CDR3 is TGTGCCAGCAGCGCAACCGAAATGGGGACCCAGTACTTC.

The V call is TRBV9, the J call TRBJ1-4, with TRBD1 as a possible D gene (5 bases). The length of the CDR3 is 15 residues. Germline CDR1 SGDLS, CDR2 YYNGEE. Trimming pared 4 bases from V and 0 bases from J, leaving 10 bases between. This CDR3 reads CASSSGIATNEKLFF. CDR3 nucleotides: TGTGCCAGCAGCTCAGGGATCGCAACTAATGAAAAACTGTTTTTT.

The CDR3 DNA reads as TGCAGTGCTAGCTACGGGACAGACACTCAGCCCCAGCATTTT. Its translation is CSASYGTDTQPQHF. The V and J genes are TRBV20-1 and TRBJ1-5; TRBD1 matches 7 bases. CDR3 length: 14 amino acids. Trimming cost V 3 bases and J 6 bases; bases outside gene matches: 8. The germline V gene has CDR1 DFQATT and CDR2 SNEGSKA (reference sequence).

The chain recombines TRBV12-3 or TRBV12-4 with TRBJ1-2; no reliable D call. This CDR3 spans 13 amino acids. V lost 5 bases and J lost 6, with 13 bases in between. This CDR3 is CASSRRVSDGYTF. CDR3 in DNA: TGTGCCAGCAGTCGCCGAGTATCGGATGGCTACACCTTC.